A single sample gave rise to the 14 T cell receptor beta chains below, sequenced in a study of T-cell reconstitution after alpha-beta-depleted transplantation in children. Preparation of the TCRbeta library used unique molecular identifiers. TCRdb re-analysed the PCR reads in MiXCR, keeping a single row per CDR3 protein. The sample lists around 410,000 distinct CDR3 sequences; 11% were seen once. This material consisted of PBMCs from the stem cell graft donor, taken from the stem cell graft. These receptors all come from a human donor who donated a stem cell graft to a child with acute myeloid leukemia.

This clonotype was seen only a few times. The chain is built from TRBV27 and TRBJ1-1; 8 nucleotides match TRBD1. V lost 5 bases and J lost 6; bases outside the gene matches: 11. The CDR3 has 15 residues. Germline V gene data show CDR1 as MNHEY and CDR2 as SMNVEV (reference sequence). CDR3 in amino acids: CASSKPWTDRAEAFF. The CDR3, as DNA: TGTGCCAGCAGTAAACCTTGGACGGACAGGGCTGAAGCTTTCTTT.

This clonotype appeared a few times. The V gene is TRBV29-1, the J gene TRBJ1-1; D gene unclear. The CDR3 is 13 residues long. From germline, CDR1 is SQVTM and CDR2 ANQGSEA. The V end lost 3 bases, the J end lost 0 bases, and 8 bases lay between the germline ends. The chain's CDR3 is CSVDLELNTEAFF. The CDR3 nucleotides are TGCAGCGTTGACTTGGAATTGAACACTGAAGCTTTCTTT.

In this sample, this clonotype turned up a few times. The chain combines TRBV20-1 with TRBJ2-3; D is unresolved. The CDR3 runs 14 residues. CDR1 is DFQATT and CDR2 is SNEGSKA in the germline V gene (reference sequence). V was cut by 1 base and J by 8 bases, with 16 bases left in between. CDR3: CSARVGTDSATQYF. As DNA, the CDR3 is TGCAGTGCTAGAGTTGGTACCGACTCCGCTACGCAGTATTTT.

The rearrangement joins TRBV29-1 to TRBJ1-2; tentative D call: TRBD1 (6 bases). CDR1 is SQVTM, CDR2 ANQGSEA, per germline. V was trimmed by 6 bases and J by 5 bases, leaving 13 bases between them. The CDR3 contains 12 residues. Here the CDR3 reads CSVEQGTYGYTF. The CDR3 DNA is TGCAGCGTGGAACAGGGCACTTATGGCTACACCTTC.

The chain couples TRBV11-2 to TRBJ1-4; 7 bases are a match to TRBD1. This CDR3 spans 13 amino acids. V shed 10 bases and J 7 bases; nucleotides not matched to a gene: 9. From germline, CDR1 is SGHAT and CDR2 FQNNGV. The CDR3, as DNA: TGTGCCAACCAGACAGGGAAGGGTGAAAAACTGTTTTTT. Its translation is CANQTGKGEKLFF.

This clonotype showed up just a few times. V is TRBV5-5 and J is TRBJ2-5; TRBD2 agrees at 13 bases. Germline V gene sequence: CDR1 SGHKS, CDR2 YYEKEE (reference sequence). The CDR3 totals 16 residues. V was clipped by 2 bases and J by 2 bases; unmatched bases: 3. The CDR3 nucleotides read TGTGCCAGCAGCTTTAGACTAGCGGGAGGACAAGAGACCCAGTACTTC. It encodes CASSFRLAGGQETQYF.

V and J are TRBV7-2 and TRBJ2-7; 8 positions agree with TRBD1. The J segment lost 3 bases and the V segment lost 5 bases, leaving 6 bases of the junction unmatched. Germline CDR1 and CDR2: SGHTA and FQGNSA. The CDR3 covers 14 residues. The CDR3 DNA reads TGTGCCAGCAGCATTGACAGGGGTAACTACGAGCAGTACTTC. Encoded protein: CASSIDRGNYEQYF. Full variable domain (missing parts from reference TRBV7-2 and TRBJ2-7): GAGVSQSPSNKVTEKGKDVELRCDPISGHTALYWYRQSLGQGLEFLIYFQGNSAPDKSGLPSDRFSAERTGGSVSTLTIQRTQQEDSAVYLCASSIDRGNYEQYFGPGTRLTVT.

This chain joins TRBV6-5 and TRBJ2-7; the D call may be TRBD1 or TRBD2 (6 bases each). This CDR3 spans 14 amino acids. Per germline, CDR1 MNHEY and CDR2 SVGAGI. The V end lost 2 bases, the J end lost 2 bases, and 10 bases lay between the germline ends. The CDR3 sequence: CASSYNGGAYEQYF. In DNA form, the CDR3 reads TGTGCCAGCAGTTACAACGGGGGCGCCTACGAGCAGTACTTC.

Only a few counts were recorded for this clonotype. The V and J genes are TRBV15 and TRBJ2-2, with D uncertain. Germline CDR1 and CDR2: LNHNV and YYDKDF (reference sequence). The CDR3 runs 18 residues. Trimming removed 0 bases from V and 3 bases from J, with 17 bases in between. The CDR3 region is CATSRDPVSPSDTGELFF. The CDR3 region has the DNA TGTGCCACCAGCAGAGATCCAGTGTCCCCCTCGGACACCGGGGAGCTGTTTTTT.

This sequence joins TRBV20-1 and TRBJ2-1; 11 bases fit TRBD1. The CDR3 has 17 amino acids. Germline V CDR1 and CDR2: DFQATT, SNEGSKA (reference sequence). The V gene end was trimmed by 4 bases and the J gene end by 0 bases; junction bases not matched to a gene: 8. The CDR3, as DNA: TGCAGTGCTACAAACCGGGACAGGGGGAGCTCCTACAATGAGCAGTTCTTC. Amino acids: CSATNRDRGSSYNEQFF.

This clonotype was counted between two and nine times. The DNA for the CDR3 is TGTGCCAGCAGCCAGACAGGGGGCGAGACCTGGGAGCAGTACTTC. Amino acid sequence: CASSQTGGETWEQYF. The chain employs TRBV5-8 and TRBJ2-7; 10 bases agree with TRBD1. Losses at the gene ends were 4 bases for V and 7 bases for J; bases not matched to a gene: 11. Germline CDR1 reads SGHTS; CDR2 reads YDEGEE. This CDR3 is built from 15 residues. The complete variable domain, with remaining parts taken from reference TRBV5-8 and TRBJ2-7, reads EAGVTQSPTHLIKTRGQQATLRCSPISGHTSVYWYQQALGLGLQFLLWYDEGEERNRGNFPPRFSGRQFPNYSSELNVNALELEDSALYLCASSQTGGETWEQYFGPGTRLTVT.

This clonotype was observed a single time. The CDR3 ends on some other residue instead of the conserved phenylalanine or tryptophan, so this is likely a read error. V gene TRBV5-1 combines with J gene TRBJ1-4; 7 nucleotides line up with TRBD1. The V gene's germline CDR1 is SGHRS and CDR2 YFSETQ. The CDR3 is 17 residues long. Trimming at V came to 0 bases and at J to 5 bases, leaving 10 bases not matched to a gene. CDR3 sequence (DNA): TGCGCCAGCAGCTTGGCGCTTACCGGGACAGAAAATGAAAAACTGTTTTTG. It codes for CASSLALTGTENEKLFL.

The chain has TRBV10-1 and TRBJ2-5; 7 bases are a match to TRBD1. Germline V gene sequence: CDR1 WNHNN, CDR2 SYGVQD (reference sequence). The CDR3 consists of 15 residues. With 0 bases clipped from V and 2 bases from J, the junction kept 3 bases outside the gene matches. Written as DNA, the CDR3 is TGCGCCAGCAGTGAGTCGTCAGGGGGACAAGAGACCCAGTACTTC. Translated: CASSESSGGQETQYF.

This clonotype was recorded a few times. This chain connects TRBV12-5 to TRBJ2-6; D remains unclear. The CDR3 sequence is 16 residues long. Germline values: CDR1 LGHNT, CDR2 FRNRAP. V gave up 9 bases and J gave up 6 bases, with 21 bases separating them. Here the CDR3 DNA reads TGTGCTAGCCCGAGACTTCCATTCTGGGAGGCCAACGTCCTGACTTTC. Protein product: CASPRLPFWEANVLTF.